The 18 T cell receptor beta chains below all came from one sample that was sequenced in a study of OX40 agonist ivuxolimab in advanced cancers. Repertoires were generated with immunoSEQ multiplex PCR, while TCRdb's copy carries only in-frame clones and drops some. The sample contains about 31,000 clones, 82% of which appear only once. Sequences were derived from CD4+ or CD8+ T cells sorted from blood, sampled in a trial of the OX40 agonist ivuxolimab. Receptors originate from an adult with an advanced solid tumor such as melanoma, head and neck, liver or kidney cancer.

This clone showed up just once. The chain joins TRBV7-2 to TRBJ2-2; 8 positions match TRBD2. CDR1 SGHTA and CDR2 FQGNSA come from the germline V gene. The V segment lost 3 bases and the J segment 2 bases; nucleotides outside the gene matches: 8. CDR3 length: 17 amino acids. The CDR3 nucleotides are TGTGCCAGCAGCTTTTCTCTCCTAGCGGGTAACACCGGGGAGCTGTTTTTT. It translates to CASSFSLLAGNTGELFF.

This rearrangement joins TRBV30 to TRBJ2-1; TRBD1 aligns across 7 bases. V lost 2 bases, J lost 15 bases, and 7 bases stayed unmatched. The germline CDR1 and CDR2 sequences are GTSNPN and SVGIG (reference sequence). The CDR3 totals 11 residues. CDR3 coding DNA: TGTGCCTGGAGTCCTGACAGGGTGCCGTTCTTC. It codes for CAWSPDRVPFF.

This clone was counted between two and nine times. The rearrangement uses TRBV5-1 and TRBJ2-5; TRBD2 aligns across 16 bases. Germline CDR1 is SGHRS and CDR2 is YFSETQ. Germline trimming cut 2 bases from V and 4 bases from J; bases unmatched to any gene: 5. The CDR3 is 17 amino acids. The CDR3 DNA sequence: TGCGCCAGCAGCTTCGGGACTAGCGGGAGGGCCACAGAGACCCAGTACTTC. Its protein is CASSFGTSGRATETQYF.

V and J are TRBV7-2 and TRBJ2-1, with D possibly matching TRBD2 (6 bases). The germline gives CDR1 SGHTA, CDR2 FQGNSA. The CDR3 spans 15 residues. Trimming took 1 base from V and 7 from J, leaving 14 bases between them. The CDR3 bases are TGTGCCAGCAGCTTAGGGACTACAATAAAGAATGAGCAGTTCTTC. Protein product: CASSLGTTIKNEQFF.

V usage is TRBV28 and J usage is TRBJ2-7; D is possibly TRBD1 (6 bases). With 7 bases removed from V and 2 bases from J, the gap between germline ends came to 12 bases. CDR1 is MDHEN and CDR2 is SYDVKM in the germline V gene. The CDR3 contains 13 residues. The CDR3, as DNA: TGTGCCAGCACCCTGACAGGTCCCTACGAGCAGTACTTC. Amino acids: CASTLTGPYEQYF.

This chain links TRBV10-3 with TRBJ2-2; 7 positions agree with TRBD1. Germline V gene data show CDR1 as ENHRY and CDR2 as SYGVKD. V lost 5 bases and J lost 6; bases outside the gene matches: 0. The CDR3 runs to 12 residues. The CDR3 DNA reads TGTGCCATCAGTCAGGGGGCCGGGGAGCTGTTTTTT. Translating it yields CAISQGAGELFF.

V is TRBV2 and J is TRBJ2-7, with no clear D. V lost 1 base and J lost 2, with 3 bases in between. Germline V lookup: CDR1 SNHLY, CDR2 FYNNEI. CDR3 size: 12 residues. For the CDR3, the DNA is TGTGCCAGCAGTGAAGGACCCTACGAGCAGTACTTC. Translated, it gives CASSEGPYEQYF.

V is TRBV27 and J is TRBJ2-3; possibly TRBD1 for D (6 bases). V shed 5 bases and J shed 3 bases, with 27 bases lying between them. Germline values: CDR1 MNHEY, CDR2 SMNVEV (reference sequence). The CDR3 is 19 amino acids. For the CDR3, the DNA is TGTGCCAGCAGTCAAGGGGGTTTAAGCGGCCCTAGTGGTACAGATACGCAGTATTTT. Translation gives CASSQGGLSGPSGTDTQYF.

This clone has only a few counts. V and J are TRBV6-1 and TRBJ2-7; 10 bases are a match to TRBD1. This CDR3 has 13 amino acids. V shed 9 bases and J 3 bases; nucleotides not matched to a gene: 5. Germline CDR1 reads MNHNS; CDR2 reads SASEGT. The CDR3 region has the DNA TGTGCCAGTCTCCGGGACAGGGGCTACGAGCAGTACTTC. Translated, it gives CASLRDRGYEQYF.

Relative to its sample, this clone is medium-sized. V and J are TRBV5-1 and TRBJ2-2; possibly TRBD1 for D (6 bases). V lost 0 bases, J lost 6 bases, and 12 bases lay in between. Germline V gene sequence: CDR1 SGHRS, CDR2 YFSETQ. The CDR3 length is 15 residues. The CDR3 region is CASSLDLGAAGELFF. CDR3 nucleotide sequence: TGCGCCAGCAGCTTGGATTTGGGGGCCGCCGGGGAGCTGTTTTTT.

CDR3 DNA sequence: TGTGCCAGCAGCGCCGCCGGGACGGCTAACTATGGCTACACCTTC. This codes for CASSAAGTANYGYTF. This chain joins TRBV14 and TRBJ1-2; tentative D call: TRBD1 (5 bases). Trimming removed 5 bases at V and 0 bases at J, with 13 bases between. The CDR3 runs 15 residues. The V gene's germline CDR1 is SGHDN and CDR2 FVKESK.

The chain recombines TRBV2 with TRBJ1-5; 9 positions agree with TRBD1. Germline CDR1 and CDR2: SNHLY and FYNNEI. V was pared by 8 bases and J by 7 bases, with 6 bases of the junction left unmatched. The CDR3 is made up of 13 amino acids. The CDR3 is CASGDRVGQPQHF. The CDR3, as DNA: TGTGCCAGCGGGGACAGGGTAGGACAGCCCCAGCATTTT.

The sample holds a few counts of this clone. V and J are TRBV28 and TRBJ2-7; D may be TRBD2 (6 bases). CDR3 length: 19 residues. The germline V gene has CDR1 MDHEN and CDR2 SYDVKM. Between the trimmed V and J ends, which lost 1 base and 4 bases, there was a span of 26 bases. The CDR3 is CASSLLTPQLAVRLYEQYF. Here the CDR3 DNA reads TGTGCCAGCAGTTTATTAACCCCCCAACTAGCTGTAAGACTGTACGAGCAGTACTTC.

The V call is TRBV28, the J call TRBJ1-1; 9 bases fit TRBD1. The ends lost 4 bases at V and 3 bases at J; junction bases unmatched: 12. Germline CDR1 MDHEN, CDR2 SYDVKM. The CDR3 extends over 17 amino acids. The chain's CDR3 is CASSSFKPGTGYTEAFF. The CDR3 nucleotides read TGTGCCAGCAGTTCTTTCAAACCCGGGACAGGGTACACTGAAGCTTTCTTT.

J is TRBJ1-5 and V is TRBV7-2; tentatively, D is TRBD1 (5 bases). The V and J ends lost 1 base and 7 bases respectively, with 8 bases between them. Germline CDR1 reads SGHTA; CDR2 reads FQGNSA. CDR3 size: 13 residues. The CDR3 protein is CASSLGGEQPQHF. As DNA, the CDR3 is TGTGCCAGCAGCTTAGGGGGGGAGCAGCCCCAGCATTTT.

This chain's CDR3 is CASIRAYITGDQPQHF. The CDR3 DNA follows: TGTGCCAGCATCAGAGCGTATATAACAGGGGATCAGCCCCAGCATTTT. This rearrangement joins TRBV9 to TRBJ1-5, with 7 bases aligning to TRBD1. The CDR3 totals 16 residues. Trimming at V came to 6 bases and at J to 5 bases, leaving 14 bases not matched to a gene. Germline V gene data show CDR1 as SGDLS and CDR2 as YYNGEE. The full variable domain, in which reference TRBV9 and TRBJ1-5 provide the parts outside the CDR3, is DSGVTQTPKHLITATGQRVTLRCSPRSGDLSVYWYQQSLDQGLQFLIQYYNGEERAKGNILERFSAQQFPDLHSELNLSSLELGDSALYFCASIRAYITGDQPQHFGDGTRLSIL.

The chain employs TRBV6-1 and TRBJ1-5; a possible D gene is TRBD1 (6 bases). V was shortened by 6 bases and J by 6 bases, with 15 bases between the two germline ends. This CDR3 contains 14 residues. Germline V gene lookup returns CDR1 MNHNS and CDR2 SASEGT. The chain's CDR3 is CASSVKGVGQPQHF. As DNA, the CDR3 is TGTGCCAGCAGCGTCAAGGGGGTAGGTCAGCCCCAGCATTTT.

The rearrangement joins TRBV7-3 to TRBJ1-2, with 9 bases that match TRBD1. The CDR3 totals 16 residues. Germline V CDR1 and CDR2: SGHTA, FQGTGA. V shed 5 bases, J shed 2 bases, and the junction held 9 bases outside the gene matches. The chain's CDR3 is CASSTYRGRGNYGYTF. CDR3 bases: TGTGCCAGCAGCACCTACAGGGGGCGCGGGAACTATGGCTACACCTTC.